This TCR beta chain was identified during a study of STAT3 mutations in large granular lymphocyte leukemia (dated by TCRdb to the late 2010s). About the study as a whole: In roughly half of the longitudinally sequenced T-LGLL patients, canonical activating STAT3 mutations were detected. More than half of T-LGLL patients received one or more immunosuppressive therapy regimens, with hematologic response in about 36% of those treated. Patients with T-cell large granular lymphocyte leukemia underwent serial deep sequencing of TCRbeta CDR3 and STAT3 to reconstruct clonal hierarchy and dynamics. From an initial cohort of fewer than 250 LGL patients, 20 or so representative T-LGLL cases were picked for longitudinal TCRbeta and STAT3 sequencing. A couple of patients with natural killer LGL leukemia were also sequenced longitudinally as controls within the study. On average, sequencing was done at 3 to 4 time points per patient, with the number of samplings ranging from 2 to 8. Results and caveats for the whole study, not just this receptor: Because no samples were available when a clone first appeared, clonal expansion had to be inferred from samplings taken at other points. At least one immunodominant TCRbeta clonotype was present in every T-LGLL patient, and multiple immunodominant subclonotypes appeared in about half of the T-LGLL patients. In several patients, dominant TCR clone burden exceeded STAT3 mutant burden, suggesting STAT3 mutation arose secondarily within a pre-expanded clone. Since codominant clonotypes persisted in some patients, a small but highly pathogenic clone may have gone undetected. In about 30% of the 18 patients, TCR clonotype switching occurred after therapy, and every newly emerging clone was STAT3 wild type. Variable intervals between samplings and differing treatment regimens complicated linking therapy response to changes in TCR clonal burden.

The same DNA, extracted from blood mononuclear cells, served for both the TCR sequencing and the STAT3 sequencing. CDR1 SGHKS and CDR2 YYEKEE are derived from the germline V gene (reference sequence). Trimmed from V: 4 bases; trimmed from J: 4 bases; junction bases lacking a gene match: 16. Including the terminal cysteine and phenylalanine, the CDR3 comprises 18 residues. The kept DNA is CDR3 alone, 54 bases in frame from the first base. TCRbeta libraries were sequenced on an Illumina MiSeq, and an average of around 41,000 productive templates per sample was obtained. Multiplex PCR amplification was used to generate TCRbeta CDR3 libraries with the immunoSEQ assay. The published analysis was carried out like this. Following a previously defined approach, repertoire diversity was calculated, and values close to 0 point to extremely monoclonal samples. As stored in TCRdb, this immuneACCESS dataset retains in-frame rearrangements with V and J assigned. A fraction of the clones does not appear; measured against another copy, unresolved V genes explain less than half of the discrepancy, and the remainder lacks a known reason. D and trimming were read from the DNA, whereas the V and J calls and clone size are those reported in that table. This sample has under 20,000 clones in its table, and approximately 92% of those were observed once. In total, the top ten clones hold just under 45% of the sample.

Worth noting for this clone: The target of this receptor is not known. It has no much larger one-base neighbor in the sample; base qualities were not kept.

This receptor was taken from a man in his sixties with T-cell large granular lymphocyte leukemia. Some clones in this sample may be carry-over from other donors' samples. The age is the age at diagnosis. Sequences were obtained from peripheral blood mononuclear cells. The rearranged chain carries TRBV5-5 and TRBJ1-2; 10 nucleotides in the junction match TRBD1. The CDR3 corresponds to CASSTVGTGVRSSYGYTF. The DNA sequence reads TGTGCCAGCAGCACCGTTGGGACAGGGGTCAGATCCTCCTATGGCTACACCTTC.